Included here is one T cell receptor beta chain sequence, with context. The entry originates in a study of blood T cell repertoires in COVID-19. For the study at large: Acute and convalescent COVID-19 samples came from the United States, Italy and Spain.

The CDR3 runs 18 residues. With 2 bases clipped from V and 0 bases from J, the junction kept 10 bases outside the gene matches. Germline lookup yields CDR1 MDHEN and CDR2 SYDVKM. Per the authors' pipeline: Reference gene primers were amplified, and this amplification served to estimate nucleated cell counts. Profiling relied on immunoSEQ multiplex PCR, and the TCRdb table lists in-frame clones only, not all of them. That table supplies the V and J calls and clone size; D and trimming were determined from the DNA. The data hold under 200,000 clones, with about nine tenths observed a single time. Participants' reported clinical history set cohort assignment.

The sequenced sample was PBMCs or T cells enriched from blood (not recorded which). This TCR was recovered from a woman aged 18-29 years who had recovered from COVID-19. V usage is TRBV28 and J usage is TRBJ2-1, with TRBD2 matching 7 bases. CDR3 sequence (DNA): TGTGCCAGCAGTTTACTGGGAGGGCGTCCGAGCTCCTACAATGAGCAGTTCTTC. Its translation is CASSLLGGRPSSYNEQFF.